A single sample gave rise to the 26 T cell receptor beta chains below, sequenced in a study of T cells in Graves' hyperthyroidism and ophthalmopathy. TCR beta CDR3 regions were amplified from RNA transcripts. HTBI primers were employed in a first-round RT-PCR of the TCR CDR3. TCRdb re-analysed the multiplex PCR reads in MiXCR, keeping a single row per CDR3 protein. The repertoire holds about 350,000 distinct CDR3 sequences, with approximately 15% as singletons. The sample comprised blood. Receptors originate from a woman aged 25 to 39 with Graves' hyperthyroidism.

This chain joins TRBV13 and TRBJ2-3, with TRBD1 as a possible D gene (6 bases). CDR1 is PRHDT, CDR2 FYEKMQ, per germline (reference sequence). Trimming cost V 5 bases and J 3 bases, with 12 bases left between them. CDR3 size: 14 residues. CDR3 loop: CASSPTGLTDTQYF. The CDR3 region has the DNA TGTGCCAGCAGCCCGACAGGTCTGACAGATACGCAGTATTTT.

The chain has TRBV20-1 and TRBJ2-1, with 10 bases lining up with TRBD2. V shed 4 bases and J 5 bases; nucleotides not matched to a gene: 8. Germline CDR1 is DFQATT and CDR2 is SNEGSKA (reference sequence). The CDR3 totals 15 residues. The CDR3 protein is CSAMPLAGVNNEQFF. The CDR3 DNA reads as TGCAGTGCTATGCCCCTAGCGGGAGTTAACAATGAGCAGTTCTTC.

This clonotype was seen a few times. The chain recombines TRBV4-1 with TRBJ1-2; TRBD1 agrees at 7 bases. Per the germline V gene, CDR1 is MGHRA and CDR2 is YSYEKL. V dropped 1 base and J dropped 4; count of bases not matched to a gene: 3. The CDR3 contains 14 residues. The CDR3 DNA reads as TGCGCCAGCAGCCAAGCGACAGGGATCTATGGCTACACCTTC. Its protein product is CASSQATGIYGYTF.

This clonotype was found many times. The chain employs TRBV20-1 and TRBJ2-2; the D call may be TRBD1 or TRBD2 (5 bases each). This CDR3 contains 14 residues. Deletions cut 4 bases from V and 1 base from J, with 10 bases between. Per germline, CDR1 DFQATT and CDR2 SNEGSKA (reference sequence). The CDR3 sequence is CSATGPKNTGELFF. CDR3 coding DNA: TGCAGTGCTACGGGACCGAAGAACACCGGGGAGCTGTTTTTT.

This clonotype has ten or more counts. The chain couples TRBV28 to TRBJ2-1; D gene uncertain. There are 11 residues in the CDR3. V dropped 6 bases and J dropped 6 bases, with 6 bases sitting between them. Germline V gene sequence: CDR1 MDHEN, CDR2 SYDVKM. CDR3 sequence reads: CASSQVNEQFF. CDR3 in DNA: TGTGCCAGCAGCCAGGTCAATGAGCAGTTCTTC.

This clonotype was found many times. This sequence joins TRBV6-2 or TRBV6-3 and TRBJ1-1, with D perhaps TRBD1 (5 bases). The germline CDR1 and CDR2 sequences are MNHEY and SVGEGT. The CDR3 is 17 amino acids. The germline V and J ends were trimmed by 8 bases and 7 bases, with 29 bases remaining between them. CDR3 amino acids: CASRPGLNRTWGDEAFF. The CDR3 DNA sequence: TGTGCCAGCCGGCCCGGTTTAAACAGGACCTGGGGTGATGAAGCTTTCTTT.

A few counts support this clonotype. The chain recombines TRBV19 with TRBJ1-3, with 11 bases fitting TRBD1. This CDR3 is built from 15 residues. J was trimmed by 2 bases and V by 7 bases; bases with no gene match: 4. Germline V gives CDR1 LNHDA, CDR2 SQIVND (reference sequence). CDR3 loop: CASNSGQGAGNTIYF. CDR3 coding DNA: TGTGCCAGTAATTCGGGACAGGGGGCTGGAAACACCATATATTTT.

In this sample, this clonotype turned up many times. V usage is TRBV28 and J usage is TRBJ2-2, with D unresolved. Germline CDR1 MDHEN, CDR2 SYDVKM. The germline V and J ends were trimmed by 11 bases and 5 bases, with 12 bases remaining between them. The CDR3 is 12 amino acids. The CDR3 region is CASRWGTGELFF. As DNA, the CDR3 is TGTGCCTCCCGCTGGGGAACCGGGGAGCTGTTTTTT.

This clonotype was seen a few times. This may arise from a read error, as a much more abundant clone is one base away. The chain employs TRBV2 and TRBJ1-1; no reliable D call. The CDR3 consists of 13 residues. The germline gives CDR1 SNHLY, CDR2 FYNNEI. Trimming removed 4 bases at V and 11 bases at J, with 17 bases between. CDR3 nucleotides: TGTGCCAGCAGTGTGAAAGACCCCAGTGCGGCTTTCTTT. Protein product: CASSVKDPSAAFF.

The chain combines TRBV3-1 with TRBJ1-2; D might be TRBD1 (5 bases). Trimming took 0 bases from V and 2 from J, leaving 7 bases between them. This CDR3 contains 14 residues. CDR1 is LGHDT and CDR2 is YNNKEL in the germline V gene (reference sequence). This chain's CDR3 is CASSQEWGNYGYTF. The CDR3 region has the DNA TGTGCCAGCAGCCAAGAATGGGGGAACTATGGCTACACCTTC.

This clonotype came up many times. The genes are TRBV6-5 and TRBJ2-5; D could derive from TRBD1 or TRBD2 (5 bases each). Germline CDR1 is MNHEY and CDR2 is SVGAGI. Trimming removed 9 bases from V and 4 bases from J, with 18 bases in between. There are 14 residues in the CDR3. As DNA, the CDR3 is TGTGCCAGTGTACAGGCCCTGGCGGGAGAGACCCAGTACTTC. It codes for CASVQALAGETQYF.

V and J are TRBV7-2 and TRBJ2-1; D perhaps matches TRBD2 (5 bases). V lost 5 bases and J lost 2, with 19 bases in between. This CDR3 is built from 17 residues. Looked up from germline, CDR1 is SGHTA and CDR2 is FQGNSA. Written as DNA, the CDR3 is TGTGCCAGCAGCACCTCCGTTTCGGGATGGGCCTACAATGAGCAGTTCTTC. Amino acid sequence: CASSTSVSGWAYNEQFF.

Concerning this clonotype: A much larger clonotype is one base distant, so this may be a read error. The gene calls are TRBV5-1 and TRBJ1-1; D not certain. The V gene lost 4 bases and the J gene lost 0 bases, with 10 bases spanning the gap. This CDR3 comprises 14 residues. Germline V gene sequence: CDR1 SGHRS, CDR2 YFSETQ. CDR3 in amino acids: CASSTGRVNTEAFF. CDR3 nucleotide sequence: TGCGCCAGCAGCACGGGAAGGGTGAACACTGAAGCTTTCTTT.

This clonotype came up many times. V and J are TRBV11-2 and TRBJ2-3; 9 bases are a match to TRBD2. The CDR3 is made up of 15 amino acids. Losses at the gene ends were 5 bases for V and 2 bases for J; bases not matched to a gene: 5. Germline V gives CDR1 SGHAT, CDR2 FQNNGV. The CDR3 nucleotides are TGTGCCAGCAGCCAAAGCGGGGGGACCACAGATACGCAGTATTTT. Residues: CASSQSGGTTDTQYF.

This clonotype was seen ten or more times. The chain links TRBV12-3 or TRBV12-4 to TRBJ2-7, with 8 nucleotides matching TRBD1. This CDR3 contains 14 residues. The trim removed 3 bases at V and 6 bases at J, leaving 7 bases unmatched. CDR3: CASSFLQGGSEQYF. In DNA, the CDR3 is TGTGCCAGCAGTTTTCTACAGGGGGGAAGCGAGCAGTACTTC.

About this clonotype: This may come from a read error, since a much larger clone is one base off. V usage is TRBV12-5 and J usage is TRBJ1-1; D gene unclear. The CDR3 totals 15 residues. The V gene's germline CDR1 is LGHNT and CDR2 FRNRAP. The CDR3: CARGLADARNTEAFF. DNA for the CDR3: TGTGCTAGAGGTTTGGCAGACGCCAGGAACACTGAAGCTTTCTTT.

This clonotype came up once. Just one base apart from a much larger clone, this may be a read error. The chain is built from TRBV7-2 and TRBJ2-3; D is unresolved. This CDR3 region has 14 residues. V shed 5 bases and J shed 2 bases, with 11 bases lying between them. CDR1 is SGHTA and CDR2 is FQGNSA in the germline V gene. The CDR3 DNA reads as TGTGCCAGCAGCCGAGATATGACCACAGATACGCAGTATTTT. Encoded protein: CASSRDMTTDTQYF.

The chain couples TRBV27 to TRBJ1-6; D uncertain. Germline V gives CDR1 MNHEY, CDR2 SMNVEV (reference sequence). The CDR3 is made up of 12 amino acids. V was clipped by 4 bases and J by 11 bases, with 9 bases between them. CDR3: CASSWGVPPLHF. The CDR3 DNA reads TGTGCCAGCAGTTGGGGAGTTCCACCCCTCCACTTT.

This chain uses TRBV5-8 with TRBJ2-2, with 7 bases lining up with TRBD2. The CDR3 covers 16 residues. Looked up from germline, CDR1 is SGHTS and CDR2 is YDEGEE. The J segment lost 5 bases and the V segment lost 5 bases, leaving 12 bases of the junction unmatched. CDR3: CASRGKAGEWTGELFF. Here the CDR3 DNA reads TGTGCCAGCAGGGGGAAGGCGGGAGAGTGGACCGGGGAGCTGTTTTTT.

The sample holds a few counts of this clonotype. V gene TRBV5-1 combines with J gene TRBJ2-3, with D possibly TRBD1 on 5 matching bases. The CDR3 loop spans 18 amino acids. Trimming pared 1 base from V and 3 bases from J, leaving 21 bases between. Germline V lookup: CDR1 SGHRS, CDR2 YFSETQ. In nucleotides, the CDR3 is TGCGCCAGCAGCTTGTCGGCAGGCAGGGCAGGGTGGACAGATACGCAGTATTTT. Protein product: CASSLSAGRAGWTDTQYF. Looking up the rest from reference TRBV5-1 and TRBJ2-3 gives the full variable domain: KAGVTQTPRYLIKTRGQQVTLSCSPISGHRSVSWYQQTPGQGLQFLFEYFSETQRNKGNFPGRFSGRQFSNSRSEMNVSTLELGDSALYLCASSLSAGRAGWTDTQYFGPGTRLTVL.

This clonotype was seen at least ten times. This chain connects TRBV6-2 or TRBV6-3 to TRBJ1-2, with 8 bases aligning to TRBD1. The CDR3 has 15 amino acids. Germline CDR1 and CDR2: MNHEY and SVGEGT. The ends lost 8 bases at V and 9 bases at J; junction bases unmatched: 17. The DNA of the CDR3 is TGTGCCAGCTACCCGAGACAGGGGCGCCTTGGTAGCTACACCTTC. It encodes CASYPRQGRLGSYTF.

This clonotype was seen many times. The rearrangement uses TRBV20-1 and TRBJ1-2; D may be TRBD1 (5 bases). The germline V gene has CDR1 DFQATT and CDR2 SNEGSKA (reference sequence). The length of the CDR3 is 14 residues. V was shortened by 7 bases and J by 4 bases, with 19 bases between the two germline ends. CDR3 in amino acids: CSVQTWGESYGYTF. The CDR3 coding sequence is TGCAGTGTCCAGACCTGGGGGGAGAGCTATGGCTACACCTTC.

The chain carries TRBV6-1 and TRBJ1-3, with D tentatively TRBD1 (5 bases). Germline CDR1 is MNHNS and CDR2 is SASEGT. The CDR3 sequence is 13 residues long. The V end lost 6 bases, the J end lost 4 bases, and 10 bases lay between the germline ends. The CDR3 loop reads CASRDRKGNTIYF. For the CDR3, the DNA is TGTGCCAGCAGAGACAGAAAGGGAAACACCATATATTTT.

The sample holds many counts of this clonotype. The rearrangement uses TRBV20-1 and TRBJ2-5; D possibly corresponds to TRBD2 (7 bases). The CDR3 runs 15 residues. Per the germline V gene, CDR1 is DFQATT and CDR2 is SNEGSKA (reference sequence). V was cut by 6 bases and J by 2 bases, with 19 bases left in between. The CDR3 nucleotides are TGCAGTGCCCCCTCGCTCCGGGGGGCACAAGAGACCCAGTACTTC. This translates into CSAPSLRGAQETQYF.

This CDR3 reads CASRTGTVFEQFF. In nucleotides, the CDR3 is TGTGCCAGCCGGACGGGAACGGTCTTTGAGCAGTTCTTC. V usage is TRBV7-2 and J usage is TRBJ2-1; possible D gene TRBD2, 5 bases. The V end lost 8 bases, the J end lost 9 bases, and 17 bases lay between the germline ends. The CDR3 contains 13 residues. Looked up from germline, CDR1 is SGHTA and CDR2 is FQGNSA.

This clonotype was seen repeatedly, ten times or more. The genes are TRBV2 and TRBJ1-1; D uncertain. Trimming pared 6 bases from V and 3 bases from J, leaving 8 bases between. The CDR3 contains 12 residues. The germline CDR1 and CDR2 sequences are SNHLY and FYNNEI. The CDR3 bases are TGTGCCAGCAGGGAAATGGACACTGAAGCTTTCTTT. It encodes CASREMDTEAFF.